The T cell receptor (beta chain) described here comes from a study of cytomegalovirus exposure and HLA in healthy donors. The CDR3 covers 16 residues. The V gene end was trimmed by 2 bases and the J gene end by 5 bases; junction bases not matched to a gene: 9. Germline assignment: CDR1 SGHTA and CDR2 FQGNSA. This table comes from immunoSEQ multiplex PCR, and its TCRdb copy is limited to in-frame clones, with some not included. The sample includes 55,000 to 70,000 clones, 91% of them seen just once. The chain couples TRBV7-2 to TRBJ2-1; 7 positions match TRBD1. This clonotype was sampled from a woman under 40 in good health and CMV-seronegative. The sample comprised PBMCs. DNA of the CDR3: TGTGCCAGCAGCTTACGTTTAGGGGGCATCGACAATGAGCAGTTCTTC. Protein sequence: CASSLRLGGIDNEQFF.